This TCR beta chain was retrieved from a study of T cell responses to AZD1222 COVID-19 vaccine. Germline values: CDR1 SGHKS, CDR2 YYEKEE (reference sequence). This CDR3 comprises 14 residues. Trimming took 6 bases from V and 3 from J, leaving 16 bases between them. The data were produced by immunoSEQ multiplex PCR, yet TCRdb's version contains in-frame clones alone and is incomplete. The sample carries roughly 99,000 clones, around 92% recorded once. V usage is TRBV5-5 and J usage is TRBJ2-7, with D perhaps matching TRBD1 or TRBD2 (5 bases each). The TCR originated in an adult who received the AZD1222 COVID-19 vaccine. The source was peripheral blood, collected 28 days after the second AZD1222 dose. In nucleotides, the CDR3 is TGTGCCAGCAACCCCGGGACGGTTAACTACGAGCAGTACTTC. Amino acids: CASNPGTVNYEQYF.